These 6 T cell receptor beta chains originate from one sample sequenced in a study of blood T cell repertoires in COVID-19. Sequenced by immunoSEQ multiplex PCR; TCRdb stores in-frame clones only, minus some. The table lists 450,000 to 500,000 clones, approximately 85% of them singletons. Sequenced: peripheral blood. All receptors come from a human donor in a cohort sampled during active COVID-19.

CDR3: CASSLVGSGTEAFF. CDR3 in DNA: TGTGCCAGCAGTTTAGTAGGGTCGGGGACTGAAGCTTTCTTT. This sequence joins TRBV28 and TRBJ1-1, with no clear D. The CDR3 is 14 amino acids. Trimming cost V 2 bases and J 5 bases, with 12 bases left between them. Germline-derived CDR1 and CDR2 are MDHEN and SYDVKM.

The J gene is TRBJ2-7, the V gene TRBV6-5, with a tentative D call TRBD2 (6 bases). The V gene's germline CDR1 is MNHEY and CDR2 SVGAGI. V was shortened by 4 bases and J by 2 bases, with 15 bases between the two germline ends. CDR3 size: 15 residues. The CDR3 DNA reads as TGTGCCAGCAGTTCCGACGGGACTCCAACCTACGAGCAGTACTTC. This sequence encodes CASSSDGTPTYEQYF.

The V gene is TRBV20-1, the J gene TRBJ1-1; D remains unclear. CDR1 and CDR2 (germline): DFQATT, SNEGSKA (reference sequence). V shed 2 bases and J shed 4 bases, with 5 bases lying between them. The CDR3 is made up of 11 amino acids. The CDR3 loop reads CSARQFTEAFF. CDR3 bases: TGCAGTGCTAGACAGTTCACTGAAGCTTTCTTT.

The chain employs TRBV30 and TRBJ1-1; D remains unclear. The germline CDR1 and CDR2 sequences are GTSNPN and SVGIG (reference sequence). The CDR3 extends over 15 amino acids. Trimming took off 0 bases at V and 1 base at J, with 12 bases between the two ends. CDR3 amino acids: CAWSVGGISNTEAFF. The DNA of the CDR3 is TGTGCCTGGAGTGTAGGCGGCATTTCGAACACTGAAGCTTTCTTT.

This sequence joins TRBV14 and TRBJ2-1; the match to TRBD1 covers 9 bases. With V trimmed by 0 bases and J by 12 bases, 9 bases remained unmatched. The CDR3 runs 15 residues. Per the germline V gene, CDR1 is SGHDN and CDR2 is FVKESK. CDR3 DNA sequence: TGTGCCAGCAGCCAAGAGGCCCACAGGGGGCACGGGCAGTTCTTC. It is translated as CASSQEAHRGHGQFF.

This clone was found a few times. The chain combines TRBV20-1 with TRBJ1-2; D possibly corresponds to TRBD1 (6 bases). Germline assignment: CDR1 DFQATT and CDR2 SNEGSKA (reference sequence). This CDR3 is built from 11 residues. Trimming cost V 1 base and J 7 bases, with 7 bases left between them. The CDR3 region has the DNA TGCAGTGCTAGAGTAGGGGGTGGCTACACCTTC. It specifies CSARVGGGYTF.